This T cell receptor beta chain derives from a study of control samples from healthy donors and cancer patients (dated by TCRdb to 2020 to 2022). Library prep was done by the immunoSEQ multiplex PCR assay. Held by TCRdb, this immuneACCESS table contains in-frame sequences only and omits some clones. Under half of the omission traces to an unresolved V gene where checked; the cause of the rest is unknown. Counted in this sample were about 53,000 clones; about nine tenths of them appeared once. Around an eighth of the sample comes from the top ten. The CDR3 contains 13 residues, cysteine and phenylalanine counted. CDR3 DNA is the only sequence kept; it has 39 bases, read in frame from the first base. The germline V gene provides CDR1 MNHEY and CDR2 SVGAGI. Trimmed from V: 6 bases; trimmed from J: 12 bases; junction bases lacking a gene match: 11. Details on this clone: Its specific antigen is unknown. It has no much larger one-base neighbor in the sample; base qualities were not kept.

The sample comprised PBMCs. The V and J genes are TRBV6-5 and TRBJ2-1, and 7 junction bases match TRBD2. The receptor's source is a man aged 55-75 years with head and neck cancer. The CDR3 protein sequence reads: CASSEFWSGMQFF. The DNA is TGTGCCAGCAGCGAGTTCTGGAGCGGGATGCAGTTCTTC.